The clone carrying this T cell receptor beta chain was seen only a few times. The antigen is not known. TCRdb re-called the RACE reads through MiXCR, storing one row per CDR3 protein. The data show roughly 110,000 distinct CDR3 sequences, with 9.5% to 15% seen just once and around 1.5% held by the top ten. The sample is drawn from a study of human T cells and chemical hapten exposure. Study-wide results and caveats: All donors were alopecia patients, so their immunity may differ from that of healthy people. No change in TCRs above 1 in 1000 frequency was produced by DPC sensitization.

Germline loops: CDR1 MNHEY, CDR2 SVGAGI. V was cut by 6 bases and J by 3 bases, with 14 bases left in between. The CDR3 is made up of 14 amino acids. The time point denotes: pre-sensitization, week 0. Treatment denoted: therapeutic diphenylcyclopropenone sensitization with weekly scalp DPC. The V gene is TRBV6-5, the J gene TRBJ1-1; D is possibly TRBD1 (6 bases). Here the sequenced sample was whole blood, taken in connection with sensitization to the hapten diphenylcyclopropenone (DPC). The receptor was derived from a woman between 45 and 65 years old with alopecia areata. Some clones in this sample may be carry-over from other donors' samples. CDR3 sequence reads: CASSLQGTYTEAFF. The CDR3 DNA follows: TGTGCCAGCAGCTTACAGGGAACATACACTGAAGCTTTCTTT.